The 13 T cell receptor beta chains below were found in one sample sequenced in a study of T cells in Graves' hyperthyroidism and ophthalmopathy. Using RNA transcripts as the source, TCR beta CDR3 regions were amplified. When the TCR CDR3 underwent first-round RT-PCR, the HTBI primer set was used. Each CDR3 protein is one row after TCRdb ran MiXCR on the multiplex PCR reads. This table holds a few hundred thousand distinct CDR3 sequences, around 42% found once. Sequenced sample: peripheral blood or thyroid tissue (not recorded which). All receptors derive from a woman younger than 35 with Graves' hyperthyroidism.

The rearrangement links TRBV9 to TRBJ1-3; D gene unclear. The germline gives CDR1 SGDLS, CDR2 YYNGEE. V was clipped by 0 bases and J by 9 bases, with 16 bases between them. The CDR3 has 15 amino acids. CDR3 coding DNA: TGTGCCAGCAGCGTAGTCTCTGGCGGGAGGACCACCATATATTTT. Translation gives CASSVVSGGRTTIYF. Full variable domain (outside the CDR3, taken from reference TRBV9 and TRBJ1-3): DSGVTQTPKHLITATGQRVTLRCSPRSGDLSVYWYQQSLDQGLQFLIQYYNGEERAKGNILERFSAQQFPDLHSELNLSSLELGDSALYFCASSVVSGGRTTIYFGEGSWLTVV.

The genes are TRBV29-1 and TRBJ1-1; D gene uncertain. The CDR3 runs to 11 residues. Germline CDR1 and CDR2: SQVTM and ANQGSEA. Trimming cost V 8 bases and J 5 bases, with 12 bases left between them. The CDR3: CSLGPRTEAFF. CDR3 nucleotide sequence: TGCAGCTTAGGGCCCCGAACTGAAGCTTTCTTT.

V and J are TRBV7-3 and TRBJ2-2; D uncertain. Germline values: CDR1 SGHTA, CDR2 FQGTGA. The CDR3 contains 12 residues. The V gene lost 4 bases and the J gene lost 6 bases, with 6 bases spanning the gap. CDR3 residues: CASSSSAGELFF. The CDR3 bases are TGTGCCAGCAGCTCCTCGGCCGGGGAGCTGTTTTTT.

The V gene is TRBV11-1, the J gene TRBJ1-2; a possible D gene is TRBD1 (6 bases). Per germline, CDR1 SGHAT and CDR2 FQDESV (reference sequence). This CDR3 has 16 amino acids. Trimming left V 6 bases short and J 1 base short, with 18 bases between. The chain's CDR3 is CASREGRGGSNYGYTF. Written as DNA, the CDR3 is TGTGCCAGCAGGGAGGGCAGGGGAGGTAGTAACTATGGCTACACCTTC.

This clonotype was seen at least ten times. The V gene is TRBV7-9, the J gene TRBJ1-1, with D possibly TRBD1 on 5 matching bases. CDR1 and CDR2 from the germline V gene are SEHNR and FQNEAQ (reference sequence). Trimming pared 5 bases from V and 6 bases from J, leaving 13 bases between. The CDR3 contains 13 residues. The DNA for the CDR3 is TGTGCCAGCAGCCTGGCTGGGGACGCTGAAGCTTTCTTT. Encoded protein: CASSLAGDAEAFF.

The CDR3 DNA is TGTGCCAGCAGCCTGGAGGACGGGGCACTCTACGAGCAGTACTTC. Protein: CASSLEDGALYEQYF. The chain couples TRBV7-2 to TRBJ2-7, with D possibly called TRBD1 or TRBD2 (5 bases each). CDR1 is SGHTA and CDR2 is FQGNSA in the germline V gene. The CDR3 sequence is 15 residues long. Trimming cost V 5 bases and J 3 bases, with 17 bases left between them. Variable domain in full (rest from reference TRBV7-2 and TRBJ2-7): GAGVSQSPSNKVTEKGKDVELRCDPISGHTALYWYRQSLGQGLEFLIYFQGNSAPDKSGLPSDRFSAERTGGSVSTLTIQRTQQEDSAVYLCASSLEDGALYEQYFGPGTRLTVT.

CDR3 sequence (DNA): TGCGGGGGCGGCGGACTAGCGGGAGGTAACGAGCAGTACTTC. Translated: CGGGGLAGGNEQYF. V usage is TRBV29-1 and J usage is TRBJ2-7; 14 bases align to TRBD2. The CDR3 sequence is 14 residues long. The germline CDR1 and CDR2 sequences are SQVTM and ANQGSEA.

This chain uses TRBV6-5 with TRBJ1-2; 8 bases fit TRBD1. The CDR3 is 17 amino acids. The junction had 7 bases not matched to a gene; V was cut back by 1 base and J by 0 bases. CDR1 and CDR2 from the germline V gene are MNHEY and SVGAGI. The CDR3 protein is CASSYLPTGATNYGYTF. As DNA, the CDR3 is TGTGCCAGCAGTTACTTACCGACAGGGGCCACTAACTATGGCTACACCTTC.

This clonotype was counted ten times or more. The chain links TRBV27 to TRBJ1-5, with 7 positions matching TRBD1. With V trimmed by 5 bases and J by 2 bases, 6 bases remained unmatched. Germline CDR1 and CDR2: MNHEY and SMNVEV (reference sequence). The CDR3 runs 15 residues. CDR3 residues: CASSPRQGGNQPQHF. The DNA of the CDR3 is TGTGCCAGCAGTCCCCGACAGGGAGGCAATCAGCCCCAGCATTTT.

Of note for this clonotype: Given the absence of the conserved phenylalanine or tryptophan at the CDR3 end, a read error is likely. It is unclear where the CDR3 begins or ends on the DNA, so no DNA is shown, and the CDR3 is as TCRdb lists it. V gene TRBV18 combines with J gene TRBJ2-7; no DNA check was done on the table's D call, TRBD2. The length of the CDR3 is 8 amino acids, counting both ends. Germline-derived CDR1 and CDR2 are KGHSH and LQKENI. CDR3 sequence: CASSPWDY.

As regards this clonotype: This may be a read error: a much more frequent sequence differs by one nucleotide. Since the CDR3 does not end with the conserved phenylalanine or tryptophan, this likely comes from a read error. The chain combines TRBV7-9 with TRBJ1-4; D is possibly TRBD1 (5 bases). This CDR3 comprises 12 residues. Germline V CDR1 and CDR2: SEHNR, FQNEAQ (reference sequence). Between the trimmed V and J ends, which lost 5 bases and 10 bases, there was a span of 11 bases. The CDR3 DNA reads as TGTGCCAGCAGCCAAGCTAGGGGAAAACTGTTTTCT. It codes for CASSQARGKLFS.

The rearrangement joins TRBV7-2 to TRBJ1-1, with 7 bases aligning to TRBD1. Germline V lookup: CDR1 SGHTA, CDR2 FQGNSA. V was pared by 2 bases and J by 1 base, with 4 bases of the junction left unmatched. The CDR3 sequence is 15 residues long. This CDR3 reads CASSLSGTENTEAFF. In DNA, the CDR3 is TGTGCCAGCAGCTTAAGCGGGACAGAGAACACTGAAGCTTTCTTT. Variable domain in full (rest from reference TRBV7-2 and TRBJ1-1): GAGVSQSPSNKVTEKGKDVELRCDPISGHTALYWYRQSLGQGLEFLIYFQGNSAPDKSGLPSDRFSAERTGGSVSTLTIQRTQQEDSAVYLCASSLSGTENTEAFFGQGTRLTVV.

This sequence joins TRBV2 and TRBJ2-5; 14 positions match TRBD2. Germline values: CDR1 SNHLY, CDR2 FYNNEI. J gave up 7 bases and V 6 bases, and 4 bases lay outside the gene matches. The CDR3 sequence is 14 residues long. The CDR3 spells CASRGTSGRGTQYF. The CDR3 coding sequence is TGTGCCAGCAGGGGGACTAGCGGGAGAGGGACCCAGTACTTC. Combining the CDR3 with reference TRBV2 and TRBJ2-5 gives the whole variable domain EPEVTQTPSHQVTQMGQEVILRCVPISNHLYFYWYRQILGQKVEFLVSFYNNEISEKSEIFDDQFSVERPDGSNFTLKIRSTKLEDSAMYFCASRGTSGRGTQYFGPGTRLLVL.